This TCR beta chain was obtained from a study of neurological immune-mediated disorders. Study background: The roughly 34 multiple sclerosis patients comprised about 30 that were relapsing-remitting and 3 that were secondary progressive. Study-wide points: Expanded clones shared no CDR3 amino acid sequences across subjects, suggesting private repertoires in all groups.

CDR1 is MGHRA, CDR2 YSYEKL, per germline. V dropped 1 base and J dropped 2; count of bases not matched to a gene: 11. The CDR3 is made up of 19 amino acids. 5'RACE with 10-nucleotide random UMIs produced the cDNA. From 15-18 subjects, every sequencing run obtained over 190 million TCR-beta sequences. TCRdb called the 5' RACE reads again in MiXCR, with one record for every CDR3 protein. Among some 66,000 distinct CDR3 sequences listed, less than 5.5% were seen once. As regards this clonotype: The antigen remains undetermined.

This clonotype was obtained from a man aged 25 to 40 with multiple sclerosis. The sequenced material came from PBMCs. V usage is TRBV4-1 and J usage is TRBJ2-3; 11 positions agree with TRBD2. This chain's CDR3 is CASSQAGRNSGGDTDTQYF. The CDR3 coding sequence is TGCGCCAGCAGCCAAGCAGGTCGTAATAGCGGGGGGGACACAGATACGCAGTATTTT.